These T cell receptor beta chains were read from a single sample in a study of CD8+CD57+ T cells in acquired aplastic anemia. TCRdb independently ran MiXCR on the reads; one entry per CDR3 protein. The sample lists about 150,000 distinct CDR3 sequences, 45% to 50% occurring once. Source material: sorted CD4+, CD8+, or CD8+CD57+ T cells (not recorded which) from PBMCs. These TCRs come from a human donor with aplastic anemia. Each CDR3 is given with its conserved first and last residue. The D gene is left open where the match is weak. Rows give clone size only sometimes, using once, few, many, or a class for an expanded clone.

>TRBJ1-5|once|TRBV2|TRBD1
TGTGCCAGCATGACAGGGGCAACCTGGAATCAGCCCCAGCATTTT
CASMTGATWNQPQHF
>TRBJ1-5|-|TRBV6-4|TRBD1
TGTGCCAGCAGTGTCGAGACAGGGACTCGGCCCCAGCATTTT
CASSVETGTRPQHF
>TRBJ2-3|many|TRBV19|-
TGTGCCAGTAGTATGTTCCAGGGCAGGGGATACACAGATACGCAGTATTTT
CASSMFQGRGYTDTQYF
>TRBJ1-5|few|TRBV6-2/TRBV6-3|-
TGTGCCAGCAGTTATGAGCGGCGAACGGGGAATAGCAATCAGCCCCAGCATTTT
CASSYERRTGNSNQPQHF
>TRBJ2-5|once|TRBV6-5|TRBD1
TGTGCCAGCAGTTCTCGACAGGGGGCCCAAGAGACCCAGTACTTC
CASSSRQGAQETQYF
>TRBJ1-6|-|TRBV11-2|-
TGTGCCAGCAGCCCTCAGGGTATCCCTCAGTACTCACCCCTCCACTTT
CASSPQGIPQYSPLHF
>TRBJ1-3|-|TRBV27|-
TGTGCCAGCAGTTTATCGTTACCAAGCTCTGGAAACACCATATATTTT
CASSLSLPSSGNTIYF
>TRBJ2-5|many|TRBV27|TRBD1
TGTGCCAGCAAGCAGGACAGGCTAAAAGAGACCCAGTACTTC
CASKQDRLKETQYF
>TRBJ2-7|-|TRBV7-9|-
TGTGCCAGCATCCAAATGGAGGGAGAGCAGTACTTC
CASIQMEGEQYF
>TRBJ2-7|few|TRBV4-3|TRBD2
TGCGCCAGCAGCCAGAGCGCCGAGGCGGGAGGATCCTACGAGCAGTACTTC
CASSQSAEAGGSYEQYF
>TRBJ1-2|-|TRBV5-1|-
TGCGCCAGCAGCCGGACGGGGTTCGGGTTCTACTATGGCTACACCTTC
CASSRTGFGFYYGYTF
>TRBJ1-5|-|TRBV2|-
TGTGCCAGCAGTCCCCTCCTTAGCAATCAGCCCCAGCATTTT
CASSPLLSNQPQHF
>TRBJ1-2|many|TRBV29-1|-
TGCAGCGTTGAACGTCGGCAGGACTATGGCTACACCTTC
CSVERRQDYGYTF
>TRBJ2-7|-|TRBV2|TRBD1
TGTGCCAGCAGCCCCGTGGGGACAGGGTTCTACGAGCAGTACTTC
CASSPVGTGFYEQYF
>TRBJ2-1|-|TRBV25-1|-
TGTGCCAGCAGTGAACCGACAGGGTTCGGGAGTGAGCAGTTCTTC
CASSEPTGFGSEQFF
>TRBJ1-2|once|TRBV12-3/TRBV12-4|-
TGTGCCAGCAGGAGGACAGCTCTTGGCTACACCTTC
CASRRTALGYTF
>TRBJ2-4|once|TRBV11-3|-
TGTGCCAGCAGCTTAGGCTATGGCGGTATAGTACAGGCCACCCACCTAGCCAAAAACATTCAGTACTTC
CASSLGYGGIVQATHLAKNIQYF
>TRBJ2-7|many|TRBV6-1|TRBD1
TGTGCCAGCAATCAACAGGGACAGGGAGACCCCTCCTACGAGCAGTACTTC
CASNQQGQGDPSYEQYF
>TRBJ2-1|many|TRBV7-3|-
TGTGCCAGCAGCCTTATGAAGGATGGGGAGCAGTTCTTC
CASSLMKDGEQFF
>TRBJ1-1|few|TRBV15|-
TGTGCCACCAGCAGAGACACGGTCAACACTGAAGCTTTCTTT
CATSRDTVNTEAFF
>TRBJ1-3|-|TRBV5-8|-
TGTGCCAGCAGCTTGTGGACAAGTCATAGCACCATATATTTT
CASSLWTSHSTIYF
>TRBJ2-2|many|TRBV29-1|TRBD1
TGCAGCGTTGTTGGACAGGGGAGCGGGGAGCTGTTTTTT
CSVVGQGSGELFF
>TRBJ2-7|many|TRBV19|-
TGTGCCAGTAGTATAGAGCGGGGTAAAAGCGAGCAGTACTTC
CASSIERGKSEQYF
>TRBJ2-5|many|TRBV12-3/TRBV12-4|-
TGTGCCAGCAGTTTTGCAGGTGGAACTCGAGAGACCCAGTACTTC
CASSFAGGTRETQYF
>TRBJ1-1|-|TRBV7-9|-
TGTGCCAGCAGTTACCAGGTGAACACTGAAGCTTTCTTT
CASSYQVNTEAFF
>TRBJ1-2|many|TRBV10-3|-
TGTGCCATCAGTGAGGCAGGGGCCTATGGCTACACCTTC
CAISEAGAYGYTF
>TRBJ1-5|-|TRBV19|-
TGTGCCAGTAGTATACTAACAGGGCATCAGCCCCAGCATTTT
CASSILTGHQPQHF
>TRBJ2-7|-|TRBV9|TRBD2
TGTGCCAGCAGCGTAGGGGGTAGCGGGAGCGGCGAGCAGTACTTC
CASSVGGSGSGEQYF
>TRBJ1-6|-|TRBV20-1|-
TGCAGTGCTAGACCCCGGGAGAGCTCCTATAATTCACCCCTCCACTTT
CSARPRESSYNSPLHF
>TRBJ2-2|few|TRBV7-9|-
TGTGCCAGCAACTTGCCCGCCGTCGGGGAGCTGTTTTTT
CASNLPAVGELFF
>TRBJ1-2|once|TRBV27|-
TGTGCCAGCAGTTTACTACAGGGCGGAGGCTACACCTTC
CASSLLQGGGYTF
>TRBJ2-5|-|TRBV2|-
TGTGCCAGCAGTGGTGAGGGAGAGACCCAGTACTTC
CASSGEGETQYF
>TRBJ1-6|-|TRBV20-1|-
TGCAGTGCTAGAGTTGGGGGTTTGAATTCACCCCTCCACTTT
CSARVGGLNSPLHF
>TRBJ1-2|many|TRBV19|TRBD1
TGTGCCAGTAGTATAGGTCAGGGGGTCGGTGGCTACACCTTC
CASSIGQGVGGYTF
>TRBJ2-7|few|TRBV14|-
TGTGCCAGCAGCCAATGGGTGCCGTTGGGGATCTGGGACGAGCAGTACTTC
CASSQWVPLGIWDEQYF
>TRBJ2-3|many|TRBV11-2|TRBD2
TGTGCCAGCAGCCCCGGGACTAGCGGGACAGATACGCAGTATTTT
CASSPGTSGTDTQYF
>TRBJ2-5|many|TRBV12-3/TRBV12-4|-
TGTGCCAGCAGTTTAACTGACAGGAGGGGAACCCAGTACTTC
CASSLTDRRGTQYF
>TRBJ2-3|-|TRBV19|-
TGTGCCAGTAGTAAAACGGCTAGCACAGATACGCAGTATTTT
CASSKTASTDTQYF
>TRBJ2-1|-|TRBV29-1|-
TGCAGCGTCCGAAGGGGAGTGGTCCCCAATGAGCAGTTCTTC
CSVRRGVVPNEQFF
>TRBJ2-7|once|TRBV7-9|TRBD1
TGTGCCAGCAGTGGCACCGACAGGGCGACTTACGAGCAGTACTTC
CASSGTDRATYEQYF
>TRBJ2-3|-|TRBV24-1|-
TGTGCCACCAGTGATCAACGAGGGATGCCCACAGATACGCAGTATTTT
CATSDQRGMPTDTQYF